These 31 T cell receptor beta chains originate from one sample sequenced in a study of cytomegalovirus exposure and HLA in healthy donors. A multiplex PCR was run with 60 Vbeta primers and 13 Jbeta primers. Data came from immunoSEQ multiplex PCR; TCRdb stores just in-frame clones and leaves some out. Of under 200,000 clones listed, 70% to 80% were seen once; the top ten hold over 1.1%. The sequenced sample was PBMCs. These receptors came from a man in his sixties in good health and CMV-seronegative.

The chain has TRBV19 and TRBJ1-5; tentatively, D is TRBD1 (6 bases). The CDR3 sequence is 14 residues long. CDR1 LNHDA and CDR2 SQIVND come from the germline V gene (reference sequence). V shed 11 bases and J shed 3 bases, with 17 bases lying between them. The CDR3 loop reads CASRGSLNNQPQHF. CDR3 nucleotides: TGTGCCTCCAGGGGAAGTTTGAACAATCAGCCCCAGCATTTT. Based on the CDR3 plus reference TRBV19 and TRBJ1-5, the full variable domain is DGGITQSPKYLFRKEGQNVTLSCEQNLNHDAMYWYRQDPGQGLRLIYYSQIVNDFQKGDIAEGYSVSREKKESFPLTVTSAQKNPTAFYLCASRGSLNNQPQHFGDGTRLSIL.

This clone was counted a few times. The chain recombines TRBV14 with TRBJ2-7; no clear D. Trimming took 4 bases from V and 3 from J, leaving 4 bases between them. The CDR3 contains 11 residues. Per the germline V gene, CDR1 is SGHDN and CDR2 is FVKESK. In DNA form, the CDR3 reads TGTGCCAGCAGCCTTAACTACGAGCAGTACTTC. Residues: CASSLNYEQYF.

The chain is built from TRBV4-1 and TRBJ1-5; TRBD1 is a possible D gene (6 bases). V was clipped by 4 bases and J by 4 bases, with 20 bases between them. CDR1 is MGHRA, CDR2 YSYEKL, per germline. The CDR3 runs 17 residues. The CDR3 DNA reads TGCGCCAGCAGCCGCCGCAGCGGGGGCGAGGGAAATCAGCCCCAGCATTTT. It encodes CASSRRSGGEGNQPQHF.

Only a few counts were recorded for this clone. This chain connects TRBV28 to TRBJ1-1; 7 positions agree with TRBD1. J was trimmed by 0 bases and V by 7 bases; bases with no gene match: 17. CDR3 size: 18 residues. The germline V gene encodes CDR1 MDHEN and CDR2 SYDVKM. CDR3 protein: CASTLGGASGFMNTEAFF. In DNA form, the CDR3 reads TGTGCCAGCACCTTAGGGGGCGCATCAGGGTTTATGAACACTGAAGCTTTCTTT.

The J gene is TRBJ2-5, the V gene TRBV29-1; D perhaps matches TRBD1 (5 bases). The end of the DNA is better explained by TRBJ2-7, so the J call may be wrong. Germline V gene data show CDR1 as SQVTM and CDR2 as ANQGSEA. The CDR3 is 13 residues long. CDR3 DNA sequence: TGCAGCGTTGAGGCAGGGTATCTACGCGAGCAGTACTTC. Its translation: CSVEAGYLREQYF.

In this sample, this clone turned up a few times. The chain uses TRBV28 and TRBJ1-5; D is possibly TRBD1 (6 bases). V was trimmed by 5 bases and J by 8 bases, leaving 22 bases between them. The germline CDR1 and CDR2 sequences are MDHEN and SYDVKM. CDR3 length: 16 residues. For the CDR3, the DNA is TGTGCCAGCAGTACCGGGGGGGGCGCAGATTTTGAGCCCCAGCATTTT. This codes for CASSTGGGADFEPQHF.

This rearrangement joins TRBV9 to TRBJ2-7; D is perhaps TRBD1 (6 bases). The germline CDR1 and CDR2 sequences are SGDLS and YYNGEE. The CDR3 has 14 amino acids. Trimming shortened V by 3 bases and J by 4 bases, and 14 bases separated the two germline ends. The CDR3 spells CASSASSQGYEQYF. The DNA of the CDR3 is TGTGCCAGCAGCGCTTCCTCACAGGGTTACGAGCAGTACTTC.

The rearrangement links TRBV5-3 to TRBJ2-7, with D uncertain. TRBV5-3 qualifies as an ORF whose function is uncertain. The CDR3 sequence is 14 residues long. The CDR3 DNA sequence: TGTGGAATGGAGAACCTATTAAACTCCTACGAGCAGTACTTC. It specifies CGMENLLNSYEQYF.

This sequence joins TRBV11-2 and TRBJ2-2; D unclear. This CDR3 region has 14 residues. V lost 3 bases and J 5 bases, leaving 10 bases between the germline ends. CDR1 is SGHAT and CDR2 is FQNNGV in the germline V gene. CDR3 coding DNA: TGTGCCAGCAGCTTTACCAGTGTTACCGGGGAGCTGTTTTTT. Protein sequence: CASSFTSVTGELFF.

This clone was observed a handful of times. The CDR3 protein is CASSLDRDVNQPQHF. CDR3 nucleotide sequence: TGTGCCAGCAGCTTAGACAGGGACGTTAATCAGCCCCAGCATTTT. V usage is TRBV7-9 and J usage is TRBJ1-5; maybe TRBD1 (6 bases). This CDR3 has 15 residues. Germline lookup yields CDR1 SEHNR and CDR2 FQNEAQ (reference sequence). Trimming cost V 1 base and J 4 bases, with 11 bases left between them. The full variable domain, rest sourced from reference TRBV7-9 and TRBJ1-5, is DTGVSQNPRHKITKRGQNVTFRCDPISEHNRLYWYRQTLGQGPEFLTYFQNEAQLEKSRLLSDRFSAERPKGSFSTLEIQRTEQGDSAMYLCASSLDRDVNQPQHFGDGTRLSIL.

The gene calls are TRBV18 and TRBJ2-1, with no clear D. The CDR3 covers 12 residues. Between the trimmed V and J ends, which lost 1 base and 14 bases, there was a span of 12 bases. Germline CDR1 and CDR2: KGHSH and LQKENI. CDR3 protein: CASSPRSNSKFF. The CDR3 nucleotides read TGTGCCAGCTCACCACGATCGAACAGTAAGTTCTTC. Supplemented by reference TRBV18 and TRBJ2-1, the full variable domain reads NAGVMQNPRHLVRRRGQEARLRCSPMKGHSHVYWYRQLPEEGLKFMVYLQKENIIDESGMPKERFSAEFPKEGPSILRIQQVVRGDSAAYFCASSPRSNSKFFGPGTRLTVL.

The chain recombines TRBV20-1 with TRBJ1-2; 10 bases are shared with TRBD1. V gave up 5 bases and J gave up 8 bases; unmatched junction bases: 2. CDR1 is DFQATT, CDR2 SNEGSKA, per germline (reference sequence). This CDR3 comprises 11 residues. The CDR3 reads CSADRGRGYTF. The CDR3, as DNA: TGCAGTGCTGACAGGGGGCGCGGCTACACCTTC.

This clone showed up just a few times. The gene calls are TRBV2 and TRBJ1-6, with a tentative D call TRBD1 (6 bases). The V end lost 6 bases, the J end lost 10 bases, and 19 bases lay between the germline ends. The germline CDR1 and CDR2 sequences are SNHLY and FYNNEI. The CDR3 sequence is 15 residues long. The CDR3 DNA follows: TGTGCCAGCAGCGATCGCAGGGGTGGTTGGTCACCCCTCCACTTT. This codes for CASSDRRGGWSPLHF.

The chain is built from TRBV7-2 and TRBJ1-6; TRBD1 might be the D (6 bases). The germline gives CDR1 SGHTA, CDR2 FQGNSA. This CDR3 comprises 15 residues. V was shortened by 0 bases and J by 7 bases, with 10 bases between the two germline ends. CDR3 in DNA: TGTGCCAGCAGCTTAGCGGGGGCGGGCAATTCACCCCTCCACTTT. Translating it yields CASSLAGAGNSPLHF.

This clone was detected a few times. The chain recombines TRBV27 with TRBJ2-7; a weak D match, TRBD2 (6 bases). V was clipped by 7 bases and J by 7 bases, with 17 bases between them. The CDR3 is 13 amino acids. The V gene's germline CDR1 is MNHEY and CDR2 SMNVEV (reference sequence). The CDR3 spells CASTGGTPGEQYF. In nucleotides, the CDR3 is TGTGCCAGCACTGGGGGGACCCCGGGAGAGCAGTACTTC.

This sequence joins TRBV5-1 and TRBJ1-6; 7 positions match TRBD1. This CDR3 spans 15 amino acids. J lost 10 bases, V lost 7 bases, and 14 bases had no gene match. Germline values: CDR1 SGHRS, CDR2 YFSETQ. The CDR3 DNA reads as TGCGCCAGCGCGATGGGGAGGCAGGGGGAATCACCCCTCCACTTT. Protein product: CASAMGRQGESPLHF.

CDR3 DNA sequence: TGTGCCAGCAGCTTAGGGGCAGGGCGGACTGAAGCTTTCTTT. This translates into CASSLGAGRTEAFF. The rearrangement joins TRBV7-9 to TRBJ1-1; maybe TRBD1 (5 bases). Germline-derived CDR1 and CDR2 are SEHNR and FQNEAQ (reference sequence). The V end was cut by 1 base, the J end by 5 bases, with 11 bases between. CDR3 length: 14 residues.

This clone was seen a handful of times. The chain uses TRBV27 and TRBJ2-3; D might be TRBD1 (7 bases). The CDR3 consists of 15 residues. Germline V gene lookup returns CDR1 MNHEY and CDR2 SMNVEV (reference sequence). Deletions cut 6 bases from V and 1 base from J, with 14 bases between. CDR3 residues: CASRSGGHGTDTQYF. The CDR3 region has the DNA TGTGCCAGCAGATCAGGGGGGCACGGCACAGATACGCAGTATTTT.

V is TRBV5-1 and J is TRBJ2-7, with 7 bases that match TRBD2. This CDR3 region has 15 residues. The V gene end was trimmed by 2 bases and the J gene end by 2 bases; junction bases not matched to a gene: 7. In germline, CDR1 is SGHRS, CDR2 YFSETQ. CDR3 loop: CASSFEGRGTYEQYF. The CDR3 nucleotides read TGCGCCAGCAGCTTCGAGGGGAGGGGTACCTACGAGCAGTACTTC.

This chain uses TRBV7-9 with TRBJ2-5, with D perhaps TRBD1 (6 bases). Trimming took 5 bases from V and 4 from J, leaving 17 bases between them. The CDR3 contains 15 residues. Germline V lookup: CDR1 SEHNR, CDR2 FQNEAQ (reference sequence). Written as DNA, the CDR3 is TGTGCCAGCAGCGACGGACAGTTATATCTAGAGACCCAGTACTTC. As protein: CASSDGQLYLETQYF.

The rearrangement links TRBV27 to TRBJ2-5, with TRBD1 identical over 9 bases. CDR1 is MNHEY and CDR2 is SMNVEV in the germline V gene (reference sequence). This CDR3 comprises 14 residues. With V trimmed by 4 bases and J by 1 base, 1 base remained unmatched. The CDR3 is CASSSTGGQETQYF. The CDR3 nucleotides read TGTGCCAGCAGTTCGACAGGGGGCCAAGAGACCCAGTACTTC.

The chain joins TRBV5-1 to TRBJ1-2, with TRBD1 matching 8 bases. Trimming at V came to 1 base and at J to 7 bases, leaving 6 bases not matched to a gene. This CDR3 has 14 amino acids. Germline V CDR1 and CDR2: SGHRS, YFSETQ. The CDR3: CASSLTGQGSGYTF. CDR3 sequence (DNA): TGCGCCAGCAGCTTGACCGGACAGGGAAGTGGCTACACCTTC.

The chain recombines TRBV9 with TRBJ2-7, with 7 bases lining up with TRBD2. CDR1 and CDR2 (germline): SGDLS, YYNGEE. Unmatched junction bases numbered 10, after V lost 1 base and J lost 3 bases. The CDR3 runs 16 residues. DNA for the CDR3: TGTGCCAGCAGCGTAAGCGGGGACTCAGACTACTACGAGCAGTACTTC. It codes for CASSVSGDSDYYEQYF.

This clone was seen a handful of times. V and J are TRBV19 and TRBJ1-1, with 9 nucleotides matching TRBD1. This CDR3 comprises 18 residues. V gave up 0 bases and J gave up 2 bases; unmatched junction bases: 10. Germline V gives CDR1 LNHDA, CDR2 SQIVND (reference sequence). The CDR3 sequence is CASSIDSGTGGINTEAFF. The DNA of the CDR3 is TGTGCCAGTAGTATAGATTCGGGAACAGGGGGCATTAACACTGAAGCTTTCTTT.

V and J are TRBV7-5 and TRBJ2-7; TRBD2, the table's D call, lacks a check against the DNA. TRBV7-5 represents a pseudogene. The CDR3 has 14 amino acids. Here the CDR3 reads CVRSLLVWLLEQYF. The CDR3 DNA is TGTGTCAGAAGCTTACTCGTGTGGTTACTCGAGCAGTACTTC.

The genes are TRBV28 and TRBJ1-2, with 9 bases identical to TRBD1. Germline V gene sequence: CDR1 MDHEN, CDR2 SYDVKM. The CDR3 length is 15 residues. V gave up 2 bases and J gave up 0 bases; unmatched junction bases: 1. The CDR3 spells CASSLTGGPNYGYTF. CDR3 bases: TGTGCCAGCAGTTTAACAGGGGGCCCTAACTATGGCTACACCTTC.

The chain carries TRBV20-1 and TRBJ2-5, with TRBD1 as a possible D gene (5 bases). The J call may not be correct, given that the DNA end is closer to TRBJ2-7. The CDR3 totals 10 residues. Germline V gives CDR1 DFQATT, CDR2 SNEGSKA (reference sequence). CDR3 nucleotide sequence: TGCAGTGTGCGACAGTACGAGCAGTACTTC. Translated: CSVRQYEQYF.

J is TRBJ2-1 and V is TRBV5-1; 10 bases line up with TRBD2. Germline V gene sequence: CDR1 SGHRS, CDR2 YFSETQ. The CDR3 sequence is 20 residues long. The trim removed 2 bases at V and 4 bases at J, leaving 18 bases unmatched. CDR3: CASSFVTNLKAGGTYNEQFF. CDR3 bases: TGCGCCAGCAGCTTCGTTACCAATCTCAAAGCGGGAGGGACTTACAATGAGCAGTTCTTC.

This clone has a handful of counts. V and J are TRBV28 and TRBJ2-3; 13 bases map to TRBD2. Germline V CDR1 and CDR2: MDHEN, SYDVKM. CDR3 length: 18 amino acids. V dropped 4 bases and J dropped 2; count of bases not matched to a gene: 9. DNA of the CDR3: TGTGCCAGCAGTTCCGACCTGACTAGCGGGAGGACCACAGATACGCAGTATTTT. Translating gives CASSSDLTSGRTTDTQYF.

As concerns this clone: Since no conserved phenylalanine or tryptophan closes the CDR3, a read error is the likely cause. The limits of the CDR3 on the DNA are not certain, so only TCRdb's listed CDR3 is given. This chain joins TRBV21-1 and TRBJ2-7; the table's D gene call, TRBD1, was not cross checked with the DNA. TRBV21-1 is assigned pseudogene status. The CDR3 spans 10 amino acids, including both terminal residues. CDR3 region: CASSKSARVR.

The chain carries TRBV5-1 and TRBJ2-3, with D possibly matching TRBD2 (7 bases). Germline assignment: CDR1 SGHRS and CDR2 YFSETQ. The CDR3 length is 16 residues. The V and J ends lost 6 bases and 4 bases respectively, with 21 bases between them. DNA of the CDR3: TGCGCCAGCACCTCCCGGGGGGCAACTAGCGCAGATACGCAGTATTTT. It encodes CASTSRGATSADTQYF.